This entry lists 30 T cell receptor beta chains sequenced from one sample in a study of cytomegalovirus exposure and HLA in healthy donors. PCR amplification relied on 60 Vbeta primers (plus 13 Jbeta primers). The table came from immunoSEQ multiplex PCR; TCRdb's copy has only in-frame clones and leaves some out. This specimen shows roughly 72,000 clones; the ten leading clones hold 3.5% to 4%. The specimen was PBMCs. Every receptor here comes from a man aged 18 to 29 in good health and CMV-seropositive.

V gene TRBV29-1 combines with J gene TRBJ2-3; 9 bases align to TRBD2. The J segment lost 2 bases and the V segment lost 0 bases, leaving 18 bases of the junction unmatched. The CDR3 is made up of 20 amino acids. From germline, CDR1 is SQVTM and CDR2 ANQGSEA. The CDR3 bases are TGCAGCGTTGAAGATGTCCGCACTACGGTTAAGCGGGAGGCCACAGATACGCAGTATTTT. This gives the protein CSVEDVRTTVKREATDTQYF.

This clone is medium-sized by frequency. This CDR3 reads CASAAGANTGELFF. CDR3 DNA sequence: TGTGCCAGCGCGGCAGGGGCTAACACCGGGGAGCTGTTTTTT. The chain recombines TRBV7-9 with TRBJ2-2; a weak D match, TRBD1 (6 bases). This CDR3 comprises 14 residues. Germline CDR1 SEHNR, CDR2 FQNEAQ (reference sequence). The V and J ends lost 8 bases and 2 bases respectively, with 12 bases between them.

The V call is TRBV6-4, the J call TRBJ2-1; D is possibly TRBD2 (6 bases). V gave up 2 bases and J gave up 7 bases, with 15 bases separating them. Germline CDR1 reads MRHNA; CDR2 reads SNTAGT. The CDR3 has 15 amino acids. The CDR3 loop is CASSDDVGGGNEQFF. In DNA, the CDR3 is TGTGCCAGCAGTGACGACGTGGGAGGAGGGAATGAGCAGTTCTTC.

A word on this clone: Compared with germline, one end of the junction differs, possibly owing to a read error. This chain connects TRBV28 to TRBJ1-2, with a tentative D call TRBD1 (6 bases). Germline V gives CDR1 MDHEN, CDR2 SYDVKM. CDR3 size: 12 residues. CDR3 sequence (DNA): TGTGCCAGCAGTTCGTCAGCAGGGGCTCCGGCCTTC. It specifies CASSSSAGAPAF.

The chain uses TRBV7-6 and TRBJ2-5; no clear D. The end of the DNA aligns better with TRBJ2-7, so the J call may be wrong. The CDR3 contains 13 residues. Germline V lookup: CDR1 SGHVS, CDR2 FNYEAQ. In DNA form, the CDR3 reads TGTGCCAGCAGCCTTGGTCGAGTATACGAGCAGTACTTC. Translation gives CASSLGRVYEQYF.

The chain joins TRBV5-1 to TRBJ2-5; perhaps TRBD2 as D (5 bases). The better agreement between TRBJ2-7 and the DNA end casts doubt on the J call. This CDR3 spans 14 amino acids. The germline V gene has CDR1 SGHRS and CDR2 YFSETQ. Written as DNA, the CDR3 is TGCGCCAGCAGCTTGGTACGGGGTTTCGACGAGCAGTACTTC. Its translation is CASSLVRGFDEQYF.

This chain links TRBV5-1 with TRBJ1-1; 11 positions agree with TRBD1. V lost 3 bases to trimming and J lost 3 bases; unmatched junction nucleotides: 4. The CDR3 is 15 residues long. Germline V lookup: CDR1 SGHRS, CDR2 YFSETQ. CDR3 in amino acids: CASSWGGQGDTEAFF. For the CDR3, the DNA is TGCGCCAGCAGCTGGGGGGGACAGGGGGACACTGAAGCTTTCTTT.

The CDR3 protein is CASSRGPRTVLSGETQYF. The CDR3 bases are TGTGCCAGCTCACGCGGACCAAGGACAGTTCTATCGGGGGAGACCCAGTACTTC. This chain links TRBV18 with TRBJ2-5, with D perhaps matching TRBD1 (6 bases). V was cut by 4 bases and J by 5 bases, with 26 bases left in between. The CDR3 loop spans 18 amino acids. Germline values: CDR1 KGHSH, CDR2 LQKENI.

The V call is TRBV25-1, the J call TRBJ2-5; TRBD2 matches at 8 bases. Germline V gene lookup returns CDR1 MGHDK and CDR2 SYGVNS. The CDR3 extends over 16 amino acids. After removal of 4 bases from V and 4 bases from J, the junction contained 11 bases not matched to a gene. The CDR3 sequence: CASSGFHSGKGETQYF. In DNA form, the CDR3 reads TGTGCCAGCAGTGGATTCCATAGCGGGAAGGGAGAGACCCAGTACTTC.

The chain combines TRBV7-2 with TRBJ2-5; 8 nucleotides agree with TRBD1. The CDR3 is 15 amino acids. Germline trimming cut 5 bases from V and 5 bases from J; bases unmatched to any gene: 10. Germline V gene data show CDR1 as SGHTA and CDR2 as FQGNSA. CDR3 amino acids: CASSAQQGELETQYF. In nucleotides, the CDR3 is TGTGCCAGCAGCGCCCAACAGGGGGAATTGGAGACCCAGTACTTC. Based on the CDR3 plus reference TRBV7-2 and TRBJ2-5, the full variable domain is GAGVSQSPSNKVTEKGKDVELRCDPISGHTALYWYRQSLGQGLEFLIYFQGNSAPDKSGLPSDRFSAERTGGSVSTLTIQRTQQEDSAVYLCASSAQQGELETQYFGPGTRLLVL.

By frequency, this clone registers hyperexpanded (1% or more). At the DNA level, this CDR3 is encoded by other sequences in the same sample as well. This chain's CDR3 is CASSGVGSGYNEQFF. The DNA for the CDR3 is TGTGCCAGCAGCGGCGTCGGGTCGGGGTACAATGAGCAGTTCTTC. The V and J genes are TRBV5-6 and TRBJ2-1; the D gene is possibly TRBD2 (5 bases). V was clipped by 4 bases and J by 4 bases, with 15 bases between them. The CDR3 runs to 15 residues. The germline CDR1 and CDR2 sequences are SGHDT and YYEEEE.

The J gene is TRBJ1-2, the V gene TRBV18; D remains unclear. This CDR3 has 13 residues. V was clipped by 5 bases and J by 4 bases, with 11 bases between them. Germline CDR1 reads KGHSH; CDR2 reads LQKENI. The CDR3 nucleotides are TGTGCCAGCTCAATCGAGGGTAGCTATGGCTACACCTTC. Its translation: CASSIEGSYGYTF.

This chain links TRBV19 with TRBJ2-5; TRBD1 matches 7 bases. Germline values: CDR1 LNHDA, CDR2 SQIVND (reference sequence). Trimming removed 1 base from V and 4 bases from J; junction bases left unmatched: 9. This CDR3 spans 16 amino acids. The CDR3 region is CASSIGRQGGRETQYF. The CDR3 nucleotides read TGTGCCAGTAGTATAGGAAGACAGGGCGGTCGAGAGACCCAGTACTTC.

The chain uses TRBV28 and TRBJ2-7; the match to TRBD2 covers 8 bases. Germline assignment: CDR1 MDHEN and CDR2 SYDVKM. J was trimmed by 5 bases and V by 2 bases; bases with no gene match: 11. The CDR3 extends over 16 amino acids. The CDR3 nucleotides are TGTGCCAGCAGTTTACTTGACAGCGGGAGAGCGAACGAGCAGTACTTC. Amino acids: CASSLLDSGRANEQYF. Full variable domain (rest looked up from reference TRBV28 and TRBJ2-7): DVKVTQSSRYLVKRTGEKVFLECVQDMDHENMFWYRQDPGLGLRLIYFSYDVKMKEKGDIPEGYSVSREKKERFSLILESASTNQTSMYLCASSLLDSGRANEQYFGPGTRLTVT.

V gene TRBV5-8 combines with J gene TRBJ1-5; possibly TRBD1 for D (5 bases). CDR1 and CDR2 (germline): SGHTS, YDEGEE. The CDR3 is 15 residues long. Trimming removed 5 bases at V and 0 bases at J, with 12 bases between. This CDR3 is CASSRPRVSNQPQHF. The CDR3 nucleotides are TGTGCCAGCAGTAGACCCAGGGTTAGCAATCAGCCCCAGCATTTT.

The gene calls are TRBV19 and TRBJ2-5; no definite D call. The CDR3 totals 12 residues. Germline CDR1 reads LNHDA; CDR2 reads SQIVND (reference sequence). V gave up 8 bases and J gave up 5 bases, with 12 bases separating them. The CDR3 loop is CASGPGWETQYF. The CDR3, as DNA: TGTGCCAGTGGGCCAGGCTGGGAGACCCAGTACTTC.

J is TRBJ2-5 and V is TRBV5-6, with D uncertain. The DNA end is a closer match to TRBJ2-7, so the J assignment may be wrong. From germline, CDR1 is SGHDT and CDR2 YYEEEE. This CDR3 has 13 residues. CDR3: CASSPLSSYEQYF. DNA for the CDR3: TGTGCCAGCAGCCCCTTGAGCTCCTACGAGCAGTACTTC.

The chain uses TRBV6-5 and TRBJ1-2; TRBD1 matches at 12 bases. The CDR3 is made up of 16 amino acids. With 1 base clipped from V and 7 bases from J, the junction kept 7 bases outside the gene matches. CDR1 is MNHEY, CDR2 SVGAGI, per germline. This CDR3 reads CASSYLGQGAPSGYTF. CDR3 DNA sequence: TGTGCCAGCAGTTACTTGGGACAGGGGGCGCCCAGTGGCTACACCTTC.

The gene calls are TRBV6-1 and TRBJ1-2; D is uncertain. Germline V CDR1 and CDR2: MNHNS, SASEGT. This CDR3 is 13 amino acids long. Trimming took off 5 bases at V and 6 bases at J, with 13 bases between the two ends. The CDR3 DNA reads TGTGCCAGCAGTTTCACGGTTGAGAATGGCTACACCTTC. Protein: CASSFTVENGYTF.

The chain uses TRBV28 and TRBJ2-3; 11 nucleotides agree with TRBD2. This CDR3 is built from 14 residues. Germline assignment: CDR1 MDHEN and CDR2 SYDVKM. The V gene end was trimmed by 10 bases and the J gene end by 1 base; junction bases not matched to a gene: 4. The CDR3 sequence: CAISGLAGTDTQYF. CDR3 DNA: TGTGCCATCTCGGGACTAGCGGGCACAGATACGCAGTATTTT.

The chain employs TRBV6-1 and TRBJ1-1, with a tentative D call TRBD1 (5 bases). From germline, CDR1 is MNHNS and CDR2 SASEGT. The CDR3 is 12 residues long. V lost 10 bases and J lost 5, with 14 bases in between. The CDR3 loop reads CATTRVWTEAFF. CDR3 nucleotide sequence: TGTGCCACCACCAGGGTTTGGACTGAAGCTTTCTTT.

The genes are TRBV5-1 and TRBJ2-1, with 9 bases aligning to TRBD1. V was pared by 4 bases and J by 10 bases, with 12 bases of the junction left unmatched. The CDR3 is 15 residues long. Germline CDR1 is SGHRS and CDR2 is YFSETQ. This CDR3 is CASSTRTGEVSEQFF. The CDR3 DNA is TGCGCCAGCAGCACCCGGACAGGGGAAGTATCGGAGCAGTTCTTC. Complete variable domain (other parts from reference TRBV5-1 and TRBJ2-1): KAGVTQTPRYLIKTRGQQVTLSCSPISGHRSVSWYQQTPGQGLQFLFEYFSETQRNKGNFPGRFSGRQFSNSRSEMNVSTLELGDSALYLCASSTRTGEVSEQFFGPGTRLTVL.

V is TRBV5-1 and J is TRBJ2-7; 8 nucleotides line up with TRBD2. The germline V gene has CDR1 SGHRS and CDR2 YFSETQ. This CDR3 spans 15 amino acids. J gave up 3 bases and V 0 bases, and 5 bases lay outside the gene matches. The CDR3 region has the DNA TGCGCCAGCAGCTTGGCCACTAGCGGAAACTACGAGCAGTACTTC. Translation gives CASSLATSGNYEQYF.

A note on this clone: At one end, the junction sequence differs from germline, possibly due to a read error. Distinct nucleotide sequences in the sample also encode this CDR3. The V and J genes are TRBV6-4 and TRBJ2-3; 13 nucleotides line up with TRBD2. Looked up from germline, CDR1 is MRHNA and CDR2 is SNTAGT. The CDR3 has 15 amino acids. CDR3: CASSDGTSGTDTQYF. DNA for the CDR3: TGTGCCAGCAGTGACGGGACTAGCGGGACAGATACGCAATATTTT.

This chain connects TRBV19 to TRBJ1-2; possibly TRBD1 for D (5 bases). CDR3 size: 14 residues. Per germline, CDR1 LNHDA and CDR2 SQIVND (reference sequence). V was pared by 5 bases and J by 8 bases, with 18 bases between. CDR3 residues: CASSPTDQKDGYTF. As DNA, the CDR3 is TGTGCCAGTAGTCCGACAGACCAAAAGGACGGCTACACCTTC.

The genes are TRBV5-1 and TRBJ1-1, with a weak D call TRBD1 (6 bases). Germline-derived CDR1 and CDR2 are SGHRS and YFSETQ. This CDR3 has 18 residues. Trimming stripped 3 bases from V and 4 bases from J, with 25 bases between. The CDR3 region is CASSSQAGAGASFTEAFF. The CDR3 nucleotides are TGCGCCAGCAGCTCGCAAGCGGGGGCCGGGGCCTCGTTCACTGAAGCTTTCTTT.

J is TRBJ1-4 and V is TRBV27; 8 nucleotides agree with TRBD1. With 3 bases clipped from V and 10 bases from J, the junction kept 10 bases outside the gene matches. This CDR3 spans 15 amino acids. Germline V lookup: CDR1 MNHEY, CDR2 SMNVEV (reference sequence). The CDR3 coding sequence is TGTGCCAGCAGTTTGAATGGCAGGGGGCAGGGAAAACTGTTTTTT. Protein: CASSLNGRGQGKLFF.

The chain uses TRBV29-1 and TRBJ2-3; tentative D call: TRBD1 (6 bases). V gave up 4 bases and J gave up 7 bases, with 15 bases separating them. The CDR3 has 13 residues. Germline V gives CDR1 SQVTM, CDR2 ANQGSEA. For the CDR3, the DNA is TGCAGCGTTGGGGCAGGGGAAGGTTATACGCAGTATTTT. It yields the protein CSVGAGEGYTQYF.

The chain couples TRBV5-1 to TRBJ1-3; TRBD1 agrees at 8 bases. Germline loops: CDR1 SGHRS, CDR2 YFSETQ. There are 14 residues in the CDR3. After removal of 7 bases from V and 2 bases from J, the junction contained 5 bases not matched to a gene. CDR3 in amino acids: CASAQGATGNTIYF. CDR3 bases: TGCGCCAGCGCCCAGGGGGCTACTGGAAACACCATATATTTT.

This rearrangement joins TRBV28 to TRBJ1-2; unclear D gene. The CDR3 loop spans 11 amino acids. V dropped 6 bases and J dropped 3 bases, with 5 bases sitting between them. The germline CDR1 and CDR2 sequences are MDHEN and SYDVKM. CDR3 DNA: TGTGCCAGCAGCTTTTACTATGGCTACACCTTC. Its translation: CASSFYYGYTF.